Listed below are T cell receptor beta chains from one sample, sequenced in a study of blood T cell repertoires in COVID-19. The assay was immunoSEQ multiplex PCR, and TCRdb's table has in-frame clones only and misses some. The sample contains fewer than 200,000 clones, about nine tenths of which appear only once. Sequenced input: peripheral blood. All receptors come from a man between 60 and 70 years old with acute or convalescent COVID-19. CDR3s leave out the opening cysteine and the closing phenylalanine or tryptophan. Each record gives: clone size, J gene, V gene, CDR3 protein. Not every row has a clone size; where given, it reads once, few, many or a size class.

.,TRBJ2-3,TRBV7-9,ASSSRIFLAGAGTDTQY
.,TRBJ2-5,TRBV5-4,ASSSSGTGETQY
once,TRBJ2-3,TRBV9,ASSVDIASTDTQY
.,TRBJ1-6,TRBV6-5,ASSYSGQAYNSPLH
.,TRBJ2-5,TRBV4-1,ASSQEQLLTSETQY
few,TRBJ2-7,TRBV6-5,ARTGVTKGYEQY
.,TRBJ1-1,TRBV7-2,ASSIRGNTEAF
.,TRBJ1-1,TRBV5-1,ASSLDSTEAF
.,TRBJ2-7,TRBV6-5,ASRTSGSYEQY
.,TRBJ1-1,TRBV7-3,ASSPGGNTEAF
.,TRBJ1-5,TRBV6-1,ASSEEQLNQPQH
.,TRBJ1-2,TRBV3-1/TRBV3-2,ASSQNRGPYGYT
.,TRBJ1-1,TRBV18,ASSPRQGAFMNTEAF
.,TRBJ1-1,TRBV9,ASSPRTGPNTEAF
.,TRBJ2-5,TRBV5-1,ASSLATDRYQETQY
.,TRBJ1-2,TRBV29-1,SVFGGGGYGYT
.,TRBJ2-5,TRBV5-1,ASSPGLAGGMETQY
.,TRBJ1-1,TRBV14,ASSRRQGLMNTEAF
.,TRBJ2-3,TRBV4-1,ASSRMIAGAGDTQY
few,TRBJ1-5,TRBV18,ASSPEGGQPQH
.,TRBJ1-6,TRBV5-6,ASSLPMGAGNSPLH
.,TRBJ1-2,TRBV30,AWSLPLNYGYT
.,TRBJ1-5,TRBV6-1,ASSEGQGVFSNQPQH
.,TRBJ2-1,TRBV7-9,ASSVRRQREQF
.,TRBJ1-6,TRBV7-9,ASRHRDRGNSPLH
few,TRBJ1-4,TRBV7-8,ASSPFGRGEKLF
.,TRBJ2-1,TRBV6-2/TRBV6-3,ASSFPSGRIAEQF
.,TRBJ2-1,TRBV6-5,ASSYSIAGEQF
.,TRBJ2-1,TRBV20-1,SAHFYNEQF
.,TRBJ1-4,TRBV9,ASSPGDRLNEKLF
.,TRBJ1-1,TRBV19,ASSIGTRGGLTEAF
.,TRBJ1-2,TRBV5-1,ASSFSQGEGGYT
.,TRBJ2-2,TRBV6-5,ASYLDRANTGELF
.,TRBJ1-1,TRBV7-3,ASSLTGQGRNTEAF
.,TRBJ2-2,TRBV19,ASSAGPGGTGELF
.,TRBJ1-4,TRBV29-1,SVVDRQTNEKLF
.,TRBJ2-2,TRBV5-1,ASSLSGTSNTGELF